One and the same sample provided the 22 T cell receptor beta chains below, sequenced in a study of CD8+ T cells in alopecia areata. RNA extraction and reverse transcription yielded cDNA as sequencing template. Libraries were prepared by immunoSEQ multiplex PCR; TCRdb keeps only in-frame clonotypes and omits some of them. The data show around 300,000 clones, with approximately 60% seen just once and 0.75% to 0.95% held by the top ten. Regarding treatment: oral pan-JAK inhibitor, 5-10 mg twice daily. The sequencing here drew on CD4+ T cells sorted from blood, taken at roughly week 52, from a patient treated with tofacitinib. Source of these receptors: a human donor with alopecia areata.

The genes are TRBV29-1 and TRBJ2-3; D may match TRBD1 or TRBD2 (6 bases each). V lost 3 bases to trimming and J lost 5 bases, with 9 bases between them. CDR3 length: 12 residues. CDR1 and CDR2 from the germline V gene are SQVTM and ANQGSEA. This chain's CDR3 is CSVDAGQDTQYF. In DNA, the CDR3 is TGCAGCGTTGATGCGGGACAAGATACGCAGTATTTT.

This clone came up a few times. The chain carries TRBV29-1 and TRBJ2-3; possibly TRBD2 for D (5 bases). Germline values: CDR1 SQVTM, CDR2 ANQGSEA. This CDR3 is 12 amino acids long. Trimming took off 8 bases at V and 2 bases at J, with 11 bases between the two ends. The CDR3 spells CSFREDTDTQYF. DNA of the CDR3: TGCAGCTTCCGGGAAGACACAGATACGCAGTATTTT.

The chain is built from TRBV27 and TRBJ1-3, with D maybe TRBD1 (5 bases). Germline CDR1 and CDR2: MNHEY and SMNVEV (reference sequence). The length of the CDR3 is 15 residues. Trimming cost V 5 bases and J 3 bases, with 14 bases left between them. The CDR3 nucleotides read TGTGCCAGCAGTCAGACAGTGAGGTTTGGAAACACCATATATTTT. This encodes CASSQTVRFGNTIYF.

V and J are TRBV30 and TRBJ2-7; TRBD2 is a possible D gene (5 bases). V lost 0 bases, J lost 7 bases, and 13 bases lay in between. CDR3 length equals 13 residues. In germline, CDR1 is GTSNPN, CDR2 SVGIG (reference sequence). The CDR3 DNA sequence: TGTGCCTGGAGTGTACTCCTGACGGGGGAGCAGTACTTC. Amino acid sequence: CAWSVLLTGEQYF. The whole variable domain, filled in from reference TRBV30 and TRBJ2-7, reads SQTIHQWPATLVQPVGSPLSLECTVEGTSNPNLYWYRQAAGRGLQLLFYSVGIGQISSEVPQNLSASRPQDRQFILSSKKLLLSDSGFYLCAWSVLLTGEQYFGPGTRLTVT.

The chain has TRBV30 and TRBJ1-3; tentatively, D is TRBD1 (5 bases). V was trimmed by 3 bases and J by 0 bases, leaving 9 bases between them. Germline V lookup: CDR1 GTSNPN, CDR2 SVGIG (reference sequence). The CDR3 has 14 amino acids. The CDR3 DNA reads TGTGCCTGGAGCGCAGGGAACTCTGGAAACACCATATATTTT. This gives the protein CAWSAGNSGNTIYF. Using reference TRBV30 and TRBJ1-3 for the parts outside the CDR3, the full variable domain is SQTIHQWPATLVQPVGSPLSLECTVEGTSNPNLYWYRQAAGRGLQLLFYSVGIGQISSEVPQNLSASRPQDRQFILSSKKLLLSDSGFYLCAWSAGNSGNTIYFGEGSWLTVV.

The chain links TRBV7-2 to TRBJ1-1; weak D call: TRBD1 (5 bases). Looked up from germline, CDR1 is SGHTA and CDR2 is FQGNSA. CDR3 length: 15 residues. V was pared by 0 bases and J by 0 bases, with 8 bases between. In DNA form, the CDR3 reads TGTGCCAGCAGCTTAGCGGGGCAGTTGAACACTGAAGCTTTCTTT. Its protein product is CASSLAGQLNTEAFF.

The chain carries TRBV29-1 and TRBJ2-2; 8 nucleotides line up with TRBD1. CDR3 length: 14 amino acids. Germline V gene lookup returns CDR1 SQVTM and CDR2 ANQGSEA. V was pared by 3 bases and J by 6 bases, with 6 bases of the junction left unmatched. The CDR3, as DNA: TGCAGCGTTGAGGACAGGGACTCTCCCGGGGAGCTGTTTTTT. It codes for CSVEDRDSPGELFF.

The CDR3 spells CASSQAWTGRTDTQYF. CDR3 in DNA: TGCGCCAGCAGCCAAGCCTGGACAGGGCGCACAGATACGCAGTATTTT. The V call is TRBV4-1, the J call TRBJ2-3, with 8 bases fitting TRBD1. V shed 1 base, J shed 1 base, and the junction held 4 bases outside the gene matches. This CDR3 spans 16 amino acids. In germline, CDR1 is MGHRA, CDR2 YSYEKL.

This clone was observed a single time. The rearrangement joins TRBV29-1 to TRBJ1-1; 7 nucleotides align to TRBD1. With V trimmed by 6 bases and J by 4 bases, 11 bases remained unmatched. CDR1 and CDR2 (germline): SQVTM, ANQGSEA. The CDR3 has 14 amino acids. The DNA of the CDR3 is TGCAGCGTGCCGACAGGGTGGTATGGCACTGAAGCTTTCTTT. Its protein is CSVPTGWYGTEAFF.

J is TRBJ2-5 and V is TRBV25-1; unclear D gene. V was shortened by 8 bases and J by 2 bases, with 15 bases between the two germline ends. Looked up from germline, CDR1 is MGHDK and CDR2 is SYGVNS. CDR3 length equals 14 residues. CDR3: CASSALWQQETQYF. DNA of the CDR3: TGTGCCAGCTCTGCATTATGGCAGCAAGAGACCCAGTACTTC.

The chain employs TRBV7-9 and TRBJ1-1; D is unresolved. The CDR3 totals 11 residues. The V end was cut by 1 base, the J end by 3 bases, with 0 bases between. Germline-derived CDR1 and CDR2 are SEHNR and FQNEAQ (reference sequence). CDR3 in amino acids: CASSLDTEAFF. The CDR3 coding sequence is TGTGCCAGCAGCTTAGACACTGAAGCTTTCTTT. The whole variable domain, remainder taken from reference TRBV7-9 and TRBJ1-1, is DTGVSQNPRHKITKRGQNVTFRCDPISEHNRLYWYRQTLGQGPEFLTYFQNEAQLEKSRLLSDRFSAERPKGSFSTLEIQRTEQGDSAMYLCASSLDTEAFFGQGTRLTVV.

The chain links TRBV13 to TRBJ1-6, with D perhaps matching TRBD1 (5 bases). V shed 5 bases and J shed 7 bases, with 12 bases lying between them. This CDR3 spans 14 amino acids. Germline V gives CDR1 PRHDT, CDR2 FYEKMQ (reference sequence). CDR3 loop: CASSLQVLNSPLHF. The DNA for the CDR3 is TGTGCCAGCAGCCTACAGGTCCTAAATTCACCCCTCCACTTT.

The gene calls are TRBV6-6 and TRBJ2-1, with D possibly TRBD1 on 6 matching bases. V dropped 2 bases and J dropped 7 bases, with 12 bases sitting between them. The CDR3 sequence is 14 residues long. The germline V gene has CDR1 MNHNY and CDR2 SVGAGI (reference sequence). CDR3 DNA sequence: TGTGCCAGCAGTTACCCTCCAGGGGAAAATGAGCAGTTCTTC. Translating gives CASSYPPGENEQFF.

This clone occurred once. The rearrangement joins TRBV5-1 to TRBJ1-2; D is ambiguous. V was pared by 0 bases and J by 7 bases, with 7 bases between. The germline V gene has CDR1 SGHRS and CDR2 YFSETQ. CDR3 length equals 12 residues. The CDR3 DNA sequence: TGCGCCAGCAGCTTGGAGACTTTTGGCTACACCTTC. Translation gives CASSLETFGYTF.

V gene TRBV4-2 combines with J gene TRBJ2-3; 9 bases line up with TRBD2. V was pared by 4 bases and J by 1 base, with 3 bases of the junction left unmatched. Germline V gene sequence: CDR1 LGHNA, CDR2 YNFKEQ. CDR3 length: 15 amino acids. CDR3 coding DNA: TGTGCCAGCAGCCCCCGACTAGCGGGCACAGATACGCAGTATTTT. Its protein product is CASSPRLAGTDTQYF.

The J gene is TRBJ2-3, the V gene TRBV25-1, with 7 bases identical to TRBD1. V lost 3 bases and J lost 5; bases outside the gene matches: 8. Per germline, CDR1 MGHDK and CDR2 SYGVNS. This CDR3 region has 15 residues. CDR3 sequence: CASSELEGGLDTQYF. For the CDR3, the DNA is TGTGCCAGCAGTGAGCTCGAAGGGGGCTTAGATACGCAGTATTTT.

This clone was counted a single time. It is unclear where the CDR3 begins or ends on the DNA, so no DNA is shown, and the CDR3 is as TCRdb lists it. The chain combines TRBV18 with TRBJ2-2. Germline V lookup: CDR1 KGHSH, CDR2 LQKENI. The CDR3 has 14 residues if both end residues are counted. The CDR3 loop is CASSPRQTEGSCFF.

The gene calls are TRBV30 and TRBJ2-7, with 7 positions matching TRBD1. Germline values: CDR1 GTSNPN, CDR2 SVGIG (reference sequence). The V segment lost 6 bases and the J segment 3 bases; nucleotides outside the gene matches: 8. The CDR3 has 13 residues. The CDR3 bases are TGTGCCTGCCTCCGAGGGGGCGGCTACGAGCAGTACTTC. Translated: CACLRGGGYEQYF.

The chain links TRBV4-3 to TRBJ2-7; D remains ambiguous. The V end was cut by 3 bases, the J end by 2 bases, with 8 bases between. This CDR3 region has 13 residues. Germline CDR1 LGHNA, CDR2 YSLEER. CDR3 region: CASSQELTYEQYF. CDR3 coding DNA: TGCGCCAGCAGCCAGGAGTTAACCTACGAGCAGTACTTC.

The V call is TRBV7-9, the J call TRBJ2-3; the D gene is possibly TRBD2 (6 bases). From germline, CDR1 is SEHNR and CDR2 FQNEAQ (reference sequence). The CDR3 is made up of 12 amino acids. V lost 4 bases and J 4 bases, leaving 6 bases between the germline ends. The CDR3 reads CASSWGADTQYF. CDR3 nucleotide sequence: TGTGCCAGCAGCTGGGGGGCAGATACGCAGTATTTT.

This clone was counted a single time. The genes are TRBV20-1 and TRBJ1-6; no reliable D call. The germline V and J ends were trimmed by 0 bases and 17 bases, with 11 bases remaining between them. CDR3 size: 11 residues. Per germline, CDR1 DFQATT and CDR2 SNEGSKA (reference sequence). As DNA, the CDR3 is TGCAGTGCTAGAGATAGGAGGGTGGTCCACTTT. Translating gives CSARDRRVVHF.

This clone was seen more than once but under ten times. Within the sample, other DNA sequences also encode this same CDR3. The CDR3 sequence: CSVEEGGQPQHF. The CDR3 DNA sequence: TGCAGCGTTGAGGAGGGGGGACAGCCCCAGCATTTT. The chain joins TRBV29-1 to TRBJ1-5, with a weak D call TRBD1 (6 bases). This CDR3 region has 12 residues. Germline V CDR1 and CDR2: SQVTM, ANQGSEA. Trimming left V 3 bases short and J 7 bases short, with 10 bases between.